These T cell receptor beta chains were read from a single sample in a study of identical twins. Each CDR3 protein is one row after TCRdb ran MiXCR on the 5' RACE reads. The sample holds about 690,000 distinct CDR3 sequences; less than 7% are singletons and the top ten take about 1.8%. Sequencing was carried out using naive T cells sorted from blood. These TCRs come from a man between 18 and 35 years old in good health. Both conserved end residues are part of each CDR3. Each record gives: J gene, V gene, D gene, clone size, CDR3 DNA, CDR3 protein. D genes are given only for firm matches. The listing skips clone size in some rows; elsewhere it reads once, few, many or a size class.

TRBJ2-3 TRBV20-1 TRBD2 many TGCAGTGCTAGAGATCAGGGTAGCGGGATTTTCACAGATACGCAGTATTTT CSARDQGSGIFTDTQYF
TRBJ1-3 TRBV27 . many TGTGCCAGCAGCCCGGACACTGGAAACACCATATATTTT CASSPDTGNTIYF
TRBJ2-3 TRBV7-2 TRBD2 many TGTGCCAGCAGCTTGACAGCGGGGCGCACAGATACGCAGTATTTT CASSLTAGRTDTQYF
TRBJ2-5 TRBV3-1 TRBD2 . TGTGCCAGTGGACTAGCGGGAGTTGTAGGGACCCAGTACTTC CASGLAGVVGTQYF
TRBJ2-5 TRBV11-2 TRBD2 few TGTGCCAGCAGCTTAGGACTAGCGGGGGTCTTC CASSLGLAGVF
TRBJ1-1 TRBV29-1 TRBD1 many TGCAGCGTACACCTACAGGGGTTAGCGGCTTTCTTT CSVHLQGLAAFF
TRBJ1-2 TRBV2 . many TGTGCCAGCAGTGAACGAGACAGCTATGGCTACACCTTC CASSERDSYGYTF
TRBJ2-3 TRBV11-2 TRBD2 . TGTGCCAGCAGGCGACCGGCTAGCGGAACCACAGATACGCAGTATTTT CASRRPASGTTDTQYF
TRBJ2-5 TRBV7-8 . few TGTGCCAGCAGCTTAGATTGGGTGGACGGGACCCAGTACTTC CASSLDWVDGTQYF
TRBJ2-1 TRBV6-2/TRBV6-3 . . TGTGCCAGCACAAGGGCAAGCTCCTACAATGAGCAGTTCTTC CASTRASSYNEQFF
TRBJ1-1 TRBV12-3/TRBV12-4 . many TGTGCCAGCCCGGAGGGACCTTACACTGAAGCTTTCTTT CASPEGPYTEAFF
TRBJ2-5 TRBV11-1 . few TGTGCCAGCAGCTTATTCCCCCGAGAGGCCCTGGGGCGGGAGACCCAGTACTTC CASSLFPREALGRETQYF
TRBJ1-4 TRBV18 TRBD1 . TGTGCCAGCTCACCGGAGCAGGGGGTGGAAGAAAAACTGTTTTTT CASSPEQGVEEKLFF
TRBJ2-7 TRBV5-6 TRBD1 . TGTGCCAGCAGCCTACAGCAGGGGGCGCTTATCTACGAGCAGTACTTC CASSLQQGALIYEQYF
TRBJ2-7 TRBV7-9 . few TGTGCCAGCAGCCCACTCACGGGCTACGAGCAGTACTTC CASSPLTGYEQYF
TRBJ2-2 TRBV3-1 TRBD2 many TGTGCCAGCACCCCTACTAGCGGGAGGGCCCTTGGGGAGCTGTTTTTT CASTPTSGRALGELFF
TRBJ1-1 TRBV4-1 . many TGCGCCAGCACCCCGGGGGGGGTTGTCACTGAAGCTTTCTTT CASTPGGVVTEAFF
TRBJ1-1 TRBV7-9 TRBD1 . TGTGCCAGCAGACACCTAACAGGGGTGGTTGGAGCTTTCTTT CASRHLTGVVGAFF
TRBJ2-3 TRBV10-3 . many TGTGCCATCACTCGGGAGTTTTCAGATACGCAGTATTTT CAITREFSDTQYF
TRBJ2-7 TRBV27 . many TGTGCCAGCAGTTTATCGTGGGGGCGTAGCCACGAGCAGTACTTC CASSLSWGRSHEQYF
TRBJ2-3 TRBV12-3/TRBV12-4 . many TGTGCCAGCAGCCACTCCACGGGAGATACGCAGTATTTT CASSHSTGDTQYF
TRBJ2-1 TRBV27 TRBD1 . TGTGCCAGCAAACTCGAGGGGGCCAGCTCCTACAATGAGCAGTTCTTC CASKLEGASSYNEQFF